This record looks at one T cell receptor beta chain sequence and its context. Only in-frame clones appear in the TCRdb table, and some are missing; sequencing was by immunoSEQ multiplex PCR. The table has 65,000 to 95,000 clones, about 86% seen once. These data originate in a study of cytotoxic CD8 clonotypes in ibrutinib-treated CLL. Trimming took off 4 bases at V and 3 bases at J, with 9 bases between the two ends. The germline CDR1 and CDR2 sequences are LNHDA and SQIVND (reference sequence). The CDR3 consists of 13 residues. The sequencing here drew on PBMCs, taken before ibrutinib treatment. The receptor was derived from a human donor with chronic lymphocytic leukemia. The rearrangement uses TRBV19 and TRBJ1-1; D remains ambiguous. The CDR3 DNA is TGTGCCAGTAGTACGATAATGTACACTGAAGCTTTCTTT. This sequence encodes CASSTIMYTEAFF.